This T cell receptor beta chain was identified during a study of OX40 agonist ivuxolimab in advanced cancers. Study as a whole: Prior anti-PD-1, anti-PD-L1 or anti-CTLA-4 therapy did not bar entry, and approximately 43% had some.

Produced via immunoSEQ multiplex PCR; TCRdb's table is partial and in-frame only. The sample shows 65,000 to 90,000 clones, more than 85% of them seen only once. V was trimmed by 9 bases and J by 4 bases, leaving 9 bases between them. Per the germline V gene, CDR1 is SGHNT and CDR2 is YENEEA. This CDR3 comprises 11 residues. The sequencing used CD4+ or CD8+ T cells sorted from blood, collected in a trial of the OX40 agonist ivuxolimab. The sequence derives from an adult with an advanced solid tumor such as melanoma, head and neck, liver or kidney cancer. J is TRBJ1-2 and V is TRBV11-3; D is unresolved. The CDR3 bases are TGTGCCAGACGTCGGGGCTATGGCTACACCTTC. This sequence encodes CARRRGYGYTF.